This T cell receptor beta chain came from a study of cytomegalovirus exposure and HLA in healthy donors. The primer mix had 60 Vbeta and 13 Jbeta primers. Using immunoSEQ multiplex PCR, the repertoire was profiled, and TCRdb retains in-frame clones only, with some absent. The data show approximately 100,000 clones, less than 85% seen once. The germline gives CDR1 SGHNT, CDR2 YYREEE (reference sequence). V was trimmed by 3 bases and J by 4 bases, leaving 12 bases between them. This CDR3 contains 14 residues. V and J are TRBV5-4 and TRBJ2-3; D not certain. The TCR sequence derives from a man in his fifties or sixties in good health and CMV-seronegative. The specimen sequenced was PBMCs. This CDR3 is CASSSWSLSDTQYF. DNA of the CDR3: TGTGCCAGCAGCTCGTGGAGTTTGTCAGATACGCAGTATTTT.